A selection of T cell receptor beta chains follows, all from one sample in a study of T-cell memory formation after mild COVID-19. TCRdb recomputed calls from the 5' RACE reads with MiXCR, one row per CDR3 protein. The sample gives around 120,000 distinct CDR3 sequences, about 15% of which show up once; approximately 15% is in the top ten. Sequencing input: PBMCs or a T cell subset sorted from them (not recorded which). These receptors were collected from an adult woman who had mild COVID-19 (a few samples of this study predate the infection). Cell type and time point are not known. Both conserved end residues are part of each CDR3. Fields, in order: D gene, V gene, J gene, clone size, CDR3 protein, CDR3 DNA. The D gene is left open where the match is weak. Clone size appears in some rows only: once, few, many, or a class for an expanded clone.

>NA|TRBV7-8|TRBJ2-7|NA
CASSLGLLEDYEQYF
TGTGCCAGCAGCTTAGGACTCTTAGAGGACTACGAGCAGTACTTC
>NA|TRBV5-5|TRBJ2-2|few
CASSNGQYNTGELFF
TGTGCCAGCAGCAACGGACAGTACAACACCGGGGAGCTGTTTTTT
>NA|TRBV10-3|TRBJ1-6|NA
CAIIQGLNSPLHF
TGTGCCATCATTCAGGGACTTAATTCACCCCTCCACTTT
>TRBD2|TRBV18|TRBJ2-1|NA
CASSPRREGGNEQFF
TGTGCCAGCTCACCAAGGCGGGAGGGTGGAAATGAGCAGTTCTTC
>NA|TRBV12-3/TRBV12-4|TRBJ2-7|few
CASSPNGGDEQYF
TGTGCCAGCAGTCCGAACGGAGGGGACGAGCAGTACTTC
>NA|TRBV12-3/TRBV12-4|TRBJ1-3|NA
CASSLAGTGAGNTIYF
TGTGCCAGCAGTTTAGCGGGCACAGGAGCTGGAAACACCATATATTTT
>NA|TRBV5-6|TRBJ2-3|many
CASSLGWTPGRDTQYF
TGTGCCAGCAGCTTGGGCTGGACACCAGGGAGGGATACGCAGTATTTT
>NA|TRBV12-3/TRBV12-4|TRBJ1-1|few
CASRGNTEAFF
TGTGCCAGCAGGGGGAACACTGAAGCTTTCTTT
>NA|TRBV7-3|TRBJ2-1|NA
CASSRGGTYNEQFF
TGTGCCAGCAGCCGAGGGGGGACCTACAATGAGCAGTTCTTC
>NA|TRBV14|TRBJ1-2|NA
CASSQEDTGPKYGYTF
TGTGCCAGCAGCCAAGAAGATACGGGACCAAAGTATGGCTACACCTTC
>NA|TRBV11-3|TRBJ2-2|NA
CASSFSAWGVMNTGELFF
TGTGCCAGCAGCTTTAGCGCATGGGGGGTCATGAACACCGGGGAGCTGTTTTTT
>TRBD1|TRBV2|TRBJ1-2|few
CASTEGGRGRFYGYTF
TGTGCCAGCACCGAAGGGGGCAGGGGGCGGTTCTATGGCTACACCTTC
>TRBD1|TRBV4-1|TRBJ1-1|few
CASSRPGQGATTEAFF
TGCGCCAGCAGCCGGCCGGGACAGGGGGCGACCACTGAAGCTTTCTTT
>TRBD2|TRBV15|TRBJ2-7|few
CATSRDRLLAGYEQYF
TGTGCCACCAGCAGAGATCGGTTACTAGCGGGCTACGAGCAGTACTTC
>TRBD2|TRBV2|TRBJ2-1|NA
CASSGISGESYNEQFF
TGTGCCAGCAGTGGGATTAGCGGGGAAAGCTACAATGAGCAGTTCTTC
>TRBD2|TRBV4-2|TRBJ2-5|NA
CASSQPLSRGGDQETQYF
TGTGCCAGCAGCCAGCCGTTATCGCGCGGGGGGGATCAAGAGACCCAGTACTTC
>NA|TRBV7-9|TRBJ2-3|few
CASSSPHRPSVTDTQYF
TGTGCCAGCAGCTCCCCCCACCGCCCTAGCGTAACAGATACGCAGTATTTT
>NA|TRBV7-2|TRBJ2-3|NA
CASGLGGGHSDTQYF
TGTGCCAGCGGTCTGGGCGGGGGACACTCAGATACGCAGTATTTT
>TRBD2|TRBV11-2|TRBJ2-3|NA
CASSLLGWTSDTDTQYF
TGTGCCAGCAGCCTATTAGGTTGGACTAGCGACACAGATACGCAGTATTTT
>NA|TRBV20-1|TRBJ1-6|few
CSARDAASSYNSPLHF
TGCAGTGCTAGAGATGCGGCTAGCTCCTATAATTCACCCCTCCACTTT
>TRBD1|TRBV19|TRBJ2-1|NA
CATEDRSQYNEQFF
TGTGCCACAGAGGACAGGTCCCAGTACAATGAGCAGTTCTTC
>TRBD1|TRBV3-1|TRBJ2-7|many
CASSQGIRTGDEQYF
TGTGCCAGCAGCCAAGGAATCCGCACAGGGGACGAGCAGTACTTC
>NA|TRBV7-3|TRBJ2-7|NA
CASSPDRTYEQYF
TGTGCCAGCAGCCCCGACAGAACCTACGAGCAGTACTTC
>TRBD2|TRBV9|TRBJ2-7|few
CASSAGGLPHEQYF
TGTGCCAGCAGCGCGGGGGGACTCCCCCACGAGCAGTACTTC
>TRBD1|TRBV4-1|TRBJ2-7|NA
CASSRRDSSIYEQYF
TGCGCCAGCAGCCGACGGGACAGTTCGATCTACGAGCAGTACTTC
>NA|TRBV9|TRBJ1-5|few
CASGGGWINQPQHF
TGTGCCAGCGGAGGGGGGTGGATAAATCAGCCCCAGCATTTT
>TRBD1|TRBV11-1|TRBJ2-7|NA
CASSSRTGPTRSSYEQYF
TGTGCCAGCAGCTCTCGGACAGGACCGACTCGGAGCTCCTACGAGCAGTACTTC
>NA|TRBV7-8|TRBJ2-7|few
CASSFGGGNYEQYF
TGTGCCAGCAGCTTTGGAGGGGGCAACTACGAGCAGTACTTC
>TRBD1|TRBV19|TRBJ2-2|NA
CASGTGLNTGELFF
TGTGCCAGCGGGACAGGGCTTAACACCGGGGAGCTGTTTTTT
>NA|TRBV7-9|TRBJ2-5|many
CASSFSGETQYF
TGTGCCAGCAGCTTCAGCGGGGAGACCCAGTACTTC
>TRBD1|TRBV5-5|TRBJ1-4|NA
CASSTPRDSHEKLFF
TGTGCCAGCAGCACCCCACGGGACAGCCATGAAAAACTGTTTTTT
>TRBD2|TRBV3-1|TRBJ2-5|few
CASSQSAGGWQETQYF
TGTGCCAGCAGCCAATCAGCGGGAGGATGGCAAGAGACCCAGTACTTC
>NA|TRBV29-1|TRBJ1-1|NA
CSTGGGLAFF
TGCAGCACCGGAGGGGGTCTGGCTTTCTTT
>TRBD2|TRBV5-1|TRBJ2-1|NA
CASSFRTSGSYSSYNEQFF
TGCGCCAGCAGCTTCCGGACTAGCGGGTCTTATAGCTCCTACAATGAGCAGTTCTTC